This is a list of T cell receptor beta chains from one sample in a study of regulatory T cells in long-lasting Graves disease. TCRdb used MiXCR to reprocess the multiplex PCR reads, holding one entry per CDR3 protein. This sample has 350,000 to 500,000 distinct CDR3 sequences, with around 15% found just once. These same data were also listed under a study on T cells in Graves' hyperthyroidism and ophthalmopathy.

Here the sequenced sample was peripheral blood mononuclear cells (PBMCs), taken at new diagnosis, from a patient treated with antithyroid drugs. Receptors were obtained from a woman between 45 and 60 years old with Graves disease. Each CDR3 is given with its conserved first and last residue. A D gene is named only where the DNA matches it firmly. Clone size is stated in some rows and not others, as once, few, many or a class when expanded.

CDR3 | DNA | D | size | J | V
CASSSTSGEQFF | TGTGCCAGCAGCTCTACTAGCGGTGAGCAGTTCTTC | TRBD2 | many | TRBJ2-1 | TRBV13
CASSIGTGSTDTQYF | TGTGCCAGTAGTATCGGGACAGGAAGCACAGATACGCAGTATTTT | TRBD1 | NA | TRBJ2-3 | TRBV19
CASSFRALTEGETQYF | TGCGCCAGCAGCTTCCGAGCCTTGACGGAGGGAGAGACCCAGTACTTC | NA | many | TRBJ2-5 | TRBV5-1
CASSLRGWVTEAAGNSPLHF | TGTGCCAGCAGCTTACGGGGCTGGGTAACGGAGGCCGCCGGCAATTCACCCCTCCACTTT | NA | many | TRBJ1-6 | TRBV11-2
CASSPGDRVDYNEQFF | TGTGCCAGCAGCCCCGGGGACAGGGTCGACTACAATGAGCAGTTCTTC | TRBD1 | many | TRBJ2-1 | TRBV9
CASSLADTEAFF | TGCGCCAGCAGCTTGGCGGACACTGAAGCTTTCTTT | NA | many | TRBJ1-1 | TRBV5-1
CASSLAGVFGELFF | TGTGCCAGCAGCTTAGCGGGAGTCTTCGGGGAGCTGTTTTTT | NA | few | TRBJ2-2 | TRBV7-9
CASTLGTSDRDTQYF | TGTGCCAGCACCCTGGGAACTAGCGACCGAGATACGCAGTATTTT | TRBD2 | many | TRBJ2-3 | TRBV12-3/TRBV12-4
CASSPPQETQYF | TGTGCCAGCTCACCACCCCAAGAGACCCAGTACTTC | NA | many | TRBJ2-5 | TRBV18
CASKTGVYQETQYF | TGTGCCAGCAAAACGGGAGTGTACCAAGAGACCCAGTACTTC | NA | few | TRBJ2-5 | TRBV2
CASSFGAGMRETQYF | TGTGCCAGCAGCTTCGGGGCGGGGATGCGAGAGACCCAGTACTTC | NA | many | TRBJ2-5 | TRBV28
CASSQVWADRGSYNEQFF | TGTGCCAGCAGCCAAGTGTGGGCGGACAGGGGCTCCTACAATGAGCAGTTCTTC | TRBD1 | many | TRBJ2-1 | TRBV4-2
CASRYRVNTEAFF | TGTGCCAGCAGGTACAGGGTCAATACTGAAGCTTTCTTT | NA | NA | TRBJ1-1 | TRBV2
CASLGNKDRVETEAFF | TGTGCCAGTCTAGGGAATAAGGACAGGGTGGAGACTGAAGCTTTCTTT | TRBD1 | many | TRBJ1-1 | TRBV19
CAWSQEALAKDIQYF | TGTGCCTGGAGTCAGGAGGCTTTGGCCAAAGACATTCAGTACTTC | NA | few | TRBJ2-4 | TRBV30
CASAHSTGNTEAFF | TGTGCCAGCGCCCATTCGACAGGAAACACTGAAGCTTTCTTT | NA | NA | TRBJ1-1 | TRBV6-1
CASSSRTVNEQYF | TGTGCCAGCAGTTCCCGGACAGTCAACGAGCAGTACTTC | NA | few | TRBJ2-7 | TRBV28
CAINNSGRPPYEQYF | TGTGCCATCAACAATAGCGGGAGGCCCCCATACGAGCAGTACTTC | TRBD2 | NA | TRBJ2-7 | TRBV10-3
CASTQGAMNTGELFF | TGTGCCAGCACCCAGGGGGCGATGAACACCGGGGAGCTGTTTTTT | TRBD1 | many | TRBJ2-2 | TRBV6-1
CASSEIPNTEAFF | TGTGCCAGTAGTGAAATCCCGAACACTGAAGCTTTCTTT | NA | many | TRBJ1-1 | TRBV19
CASRNRGTNVLTF | TGTGCCAGCAGAAACAGGGGAACCAACGTCCTGACTTTC | TRBD1 | few | TRBJ2-6 | TRBV12-3/TRBV12-4